A single sample is the source of the 3 T cell receptor beta chains below, sequenced in a study of early T cells in non-severe SARS-CoV-2 infection. TCRdb re-derived calls from the 5' RACE reads in MiXCR, one entry per CDR3 protein. In the table there are fewer than 100,000 distinct CDR3 sequences, about 11% of which are singletons. What was sequenced was whole blood. All receptors come from an adult who was a healthcare worker with PCR-confirmed SARS-CoV-2 infection or an uninfected control (not recorded which).

V and J are TRBV11-2 and TRBJ1-1; D is uncertain. V was clipped by 6 bases and J by 0 bases, with 5 bases between them. CDR3 length: 12 residues. Germline loops: CDR1 SGHAT, CDR2 FQNNGV. CDR3 in amino acids: CASSIMNTEAFF. CDR3 sequence (DNA): TGTGCCAGCAGTATTATGAACACTGAAGCTTTCTTT.

V gene TRBV20-1 combines with J gene TRBJ1-6; 8 nucleotides match TRBD1. Trimming removed 4 bases from V and 7 bases from J; junction bases left unmatched: 6. The CDR3 loop spans 14 amino acids. CDR1 is DFQATT and CDR2 is SNEGSKA in the germline V gene (reference sequence). In DNA, the CDR3 is TGCAGTGCTAATCCCAGGGGGCGAAATTCACCCCTCCACTTT. Amino acid sequence: CSANPRGRNSPLHF.

This clonotype was seen ten or more times. The chain uses TRBV6-1 and TRBJ1-5; tentative D call: TRBD1 (5 bases). The V and J ends lost 3 bases and 4 bases respectively, with 13 bases between them. Germline V gene lookup returns CDR1 MNHNS and CDR2 SASEGT. This CDR3 has 15 residues. As DNA, the CDR3 is TGTGCCAGCAGTGAGTTTGGGGCGGGAAATCAGCCCCAGCATTTT. The encoded protein is CASSEFGAGNQPQHF.